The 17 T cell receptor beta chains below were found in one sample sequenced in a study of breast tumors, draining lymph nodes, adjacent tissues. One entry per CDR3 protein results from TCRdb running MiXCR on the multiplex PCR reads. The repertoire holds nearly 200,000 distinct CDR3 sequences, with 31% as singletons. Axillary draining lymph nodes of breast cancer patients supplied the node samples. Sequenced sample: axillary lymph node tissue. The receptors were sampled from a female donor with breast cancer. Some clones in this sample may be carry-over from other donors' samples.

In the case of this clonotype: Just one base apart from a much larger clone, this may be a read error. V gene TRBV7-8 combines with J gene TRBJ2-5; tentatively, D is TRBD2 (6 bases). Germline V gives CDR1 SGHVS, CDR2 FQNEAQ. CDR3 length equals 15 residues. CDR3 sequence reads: CASSLPATRGETQHF. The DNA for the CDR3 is TGTGCCAGCAGCTTACCCGCGACTAGGGGAGAGACCCAGCACTTC.

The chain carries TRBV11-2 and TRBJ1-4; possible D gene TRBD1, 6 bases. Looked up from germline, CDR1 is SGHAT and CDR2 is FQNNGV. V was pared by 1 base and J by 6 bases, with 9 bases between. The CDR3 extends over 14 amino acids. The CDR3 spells CASSLGTADEKLFF. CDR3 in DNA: TGTGCCAGCAGCTTAGGGACAGCTGATGAAAAACTGTTTTTT.

The CDR3 DNA reads TGTGCCAGCGGTCCAGGCAGCTACGAGCAGTACTTC. It translates to CASGPGSYEQYF. The chain joins TRBV6-4 to TRBJ2-7; D unresolved. The CDR3 is made up of 12 amino acids. CDR1 is MRHNA, CDR2 SNTAGT, per germline. V was cut by 8 bases and J by 3 bases, with 11 bases left in between.

This CDR3 is CASSSIAGGITDTQYF. Here the CDR3 DNA reads TGTGCCAGCAGTTCCATAGCGGGAGGGATAACAGATACGCAGTATTTT. The genes are TRBV27 and TRBJ2-3, with 11 bases fitting TRBD2. CDR1 is MNHEY and CDR2 is SMNVEV in the germline V gene (reference sequence). CDR3 length: 16 residues. With 4 bases clipped from V and 3 bases from J, the junction kept 6 bases outside the gene matches.

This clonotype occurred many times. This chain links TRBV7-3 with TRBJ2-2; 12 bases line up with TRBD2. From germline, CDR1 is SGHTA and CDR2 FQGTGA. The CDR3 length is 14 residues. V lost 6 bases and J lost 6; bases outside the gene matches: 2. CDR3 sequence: CASRLAGGAGELFF. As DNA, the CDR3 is TGTGCCAGCAGACTAGCGGGGGGAGCCGGGGAGCTGTTTTTT.

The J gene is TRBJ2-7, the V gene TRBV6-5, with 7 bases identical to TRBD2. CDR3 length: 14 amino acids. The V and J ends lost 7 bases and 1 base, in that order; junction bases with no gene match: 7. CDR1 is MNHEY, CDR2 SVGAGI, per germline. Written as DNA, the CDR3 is TGTGCCAGCAAGCGGGGAATAAGGTCCTACGAGCAGTACTTC. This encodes CASKRGIRSYEQYF.

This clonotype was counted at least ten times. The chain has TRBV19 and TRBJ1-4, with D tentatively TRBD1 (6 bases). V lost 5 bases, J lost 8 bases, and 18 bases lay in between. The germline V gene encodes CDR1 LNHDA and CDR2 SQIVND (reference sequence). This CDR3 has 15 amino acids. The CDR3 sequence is CASSLATGLMEKLFF. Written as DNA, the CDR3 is TGTGCCAGTAGTCTAGCGACAGGATTAATGGAAAAACTGTTTTTT.

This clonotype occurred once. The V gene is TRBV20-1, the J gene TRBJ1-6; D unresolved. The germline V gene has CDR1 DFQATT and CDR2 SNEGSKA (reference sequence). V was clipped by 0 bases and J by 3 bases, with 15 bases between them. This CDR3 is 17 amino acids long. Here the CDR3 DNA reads TGCAGTGCTAGAGATCGGAAGTACACCCTCTATAATTCACCCCTCCACTTT. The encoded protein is CSARDRKYTLYNSPLHF.

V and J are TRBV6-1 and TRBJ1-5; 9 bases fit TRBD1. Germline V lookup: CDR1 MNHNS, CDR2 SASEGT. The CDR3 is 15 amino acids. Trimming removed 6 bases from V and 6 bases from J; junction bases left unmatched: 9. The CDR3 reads CASRVGQGRGQPQHF. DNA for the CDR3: TGTGCCAGCAGAGTGGGACAGGGCCGTGGTCAGCCCCAGCATTTT.

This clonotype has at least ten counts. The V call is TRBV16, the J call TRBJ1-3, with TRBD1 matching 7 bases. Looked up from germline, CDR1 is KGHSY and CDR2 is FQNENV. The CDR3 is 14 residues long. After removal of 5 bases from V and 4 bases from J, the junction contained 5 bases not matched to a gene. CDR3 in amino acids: CASSGQASGNTIYF. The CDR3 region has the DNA TGTGCCAGCAGCGGACAGGCCTCAGGAAACACCATATATTTT.

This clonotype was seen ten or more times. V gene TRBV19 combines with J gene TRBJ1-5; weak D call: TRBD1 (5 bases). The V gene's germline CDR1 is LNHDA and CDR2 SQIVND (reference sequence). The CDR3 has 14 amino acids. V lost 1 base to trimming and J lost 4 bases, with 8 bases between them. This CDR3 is CASSIAQGNQPQHF. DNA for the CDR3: TGTGCCAGTAGTATAGCTCAGGGTAATCAGCCCCAGCATTTT.

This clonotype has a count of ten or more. CDR3 protein: CASSEDGLSGNTIYF. The CDR3 bases are TGTGCCAGCAGCGAAGACGGTCTCTCTGGAAACACCATATATTTT. This chain joins TRBV11-2 and TRBJ1-3; no clear D gene. V dropped 5 bases and J dropped 0 bases, with 11 bases sitting between them. The germline V gene encodes CDR1 SGHAT and CDR2 FQNNGV. The CDR3 loop spans 15 amino acids.

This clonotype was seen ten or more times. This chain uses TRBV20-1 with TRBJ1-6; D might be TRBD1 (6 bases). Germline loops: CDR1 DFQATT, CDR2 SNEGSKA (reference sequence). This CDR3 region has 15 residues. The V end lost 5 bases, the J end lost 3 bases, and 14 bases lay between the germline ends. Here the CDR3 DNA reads TGCAGTGCTGCCCACAGGGTGAACTATAATTCACCCCTCCACTTT. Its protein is CSAAHRVNYNSPLHF.

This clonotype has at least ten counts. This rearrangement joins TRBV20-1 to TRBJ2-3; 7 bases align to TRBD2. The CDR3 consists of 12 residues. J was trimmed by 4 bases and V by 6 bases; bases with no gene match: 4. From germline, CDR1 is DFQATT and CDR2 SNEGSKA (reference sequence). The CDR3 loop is CSAIGGADTQYF. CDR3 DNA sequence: TGCAGTGCCATTGGGGGGGCAGATACGCAGTATTTT.

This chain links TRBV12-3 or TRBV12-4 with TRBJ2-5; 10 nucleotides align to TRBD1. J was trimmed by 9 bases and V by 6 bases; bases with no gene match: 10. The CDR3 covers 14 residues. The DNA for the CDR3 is TGTGCCAGCAGGGGGACAGGGGCTACGGGGGCCCAGTACTTC. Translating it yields CASRGTGATGAQYF.

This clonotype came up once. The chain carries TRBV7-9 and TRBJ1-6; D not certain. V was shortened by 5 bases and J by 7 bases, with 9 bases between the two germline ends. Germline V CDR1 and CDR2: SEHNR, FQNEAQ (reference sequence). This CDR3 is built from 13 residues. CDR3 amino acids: CASSPGGNSPLHF. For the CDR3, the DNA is TGTGCCAGCAGCCCCGGCGGGAATTCACCCCTCCACTTT.

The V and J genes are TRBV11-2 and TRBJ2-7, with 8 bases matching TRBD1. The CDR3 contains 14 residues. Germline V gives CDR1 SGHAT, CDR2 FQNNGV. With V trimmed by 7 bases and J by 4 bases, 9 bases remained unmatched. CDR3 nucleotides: TGTGCCAGCATCGGACAGGGAGTAGGTTACGAGCAGTACTTC. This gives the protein CASIGQGVGYEQYF.